The 29 T cell receptor beta chains presented below share a single source sample, sequenced in a study of CD8+CD57+ T cells in acquired aplastic anemia. Genomic DNA acted as the template from which TCR beta VDJ combination and CDR3 sequence profiling were carried out. TCRdb analysed the reads with MiXCR anew, one entry per CDR3 protein. Here the sample spans 170,000 or so distinct CDR3 sequences, about three fifths being singletons. Patients included in sequencing had previously demonstrated CD8+CD57+ cell expansion by flow cytometry. Sequenced: sorted CD4+, CD8+, or CD8+CD57+ T cells (not recorded which) from PBMCs. Source of these receptors: a human donor with aplastic anemia.

The chain has TRBV7-9 and TRBJ1-4, with 7 positions matching TRBD1. Germline loops: CDR1 SEHNR, CDR2 FQNEAQ (reference sequence). The CDR3 extends over 15 amino acids. Trimming at V came to 1 base and at J to 5 bases, leaving 4 bases not matched to a gene. The CDR3 DNA is TGTGCCAGCAGCTTAGATGAGACAGGGAATGAAAAACTGTTTTTT. Translation: CASSLDETGNEKLFF.

This chain links TRBV5-1 with TRBJ2-5, with 11 bases lining up with TRBD1. In germline, CDR1 is SGHRS, CDR2 YFSETQ. Germline trimming cut 7 bases from V and 4 bases from J; bases unmatched to any gene: 9. The CDR3 runs to 15 residues. The CDR3 bases are TGCGCCAGCGGAACAGGACAGGGGGCTACAGAGACCCAGTACTTC. Its translation is CASGTGQGATETQYF.

Concerning this clonotype: The junction differs from germline at one of its ends, possibly a read error. The CDR3 here is CATSEGETQCF. CDR3 DNA: TGTGCCACCAGCGAGGGGGAGACCCAGTGCTTC. The chain has TRBV24-1 and TRBJ2-5; TRBD1 is a possible D gene (6 bases). Germline assignment: CDR1 KGHDR and CDR2 SFDVKD. The CDR3 length is 11 residues.

V is TRBV15 and J is TRBJ1-2; 12 positions match TRBD1. V was pared by 3 bases and J by 4 bases, with 9 bases of the junction left unmatched. Germline V gene lookup returns CDR1 LNHNV and CDR2 YYDKDF (reference sequence). The CDR3 runs 17 residues. CDR3 in amino acids: CATSSDRDRGQFYGYTF. The CDR3 nucleotides read TGTGCCACCAGCAGCGACCGGGACAGGGGGCAATTCTATGGCTACACCTTC.

The gene calls are TRBV10-3 and TRBJ2-1; D ambiguous. CDR1 and CDR2 (germline): ENHRY, SYGVKD. The CDR3 has 12 amino acids. V lost 3 bases, J lost 4 bases, and 4 bases lay in between. In DNA, the CDR3 is TGTGCCATCAGTGATTCGTACAATGAGCAGTTCTTC. Translation gives CAISDSYNEQFF.

The rearrangement joins TRBV7-2 to TRBJ2-3, with 9 bases matching TRBD1. V dropped 5 bases and J dropped 6; count of bases not matched to a gene: 12. CDR1 and CDR2 (germline): SGHTA, FQGNSA. This CDR3 is 16 amino acids long. For the CDR3, the DNA is TGTGCCAGCAGCCGAACCACCGGGACAGGGTACGATACGCAGTATTTT. It codes for CASSRTTGTGYDTQYF.

As concerns this clonotype: Compared with germline, one end of the junction differs, possibly owing to a read error. The CDR3 reads CAGSLVGRGLAASYNEQFF. The CDR3 DNA reads TGCGCCGGCAGCTTGGTGGGGAGGGGACTAGCGGCCTCCTACAATGAGCAGTTCTTC. The V and J genes are TRBV5-1 and TRBJ2-1; TRBD2 matches 11 bases. Germline V gene sequence: CDR1 SGHRS, CDR2 YFSETQ. The CDR3 sequence is 19 residues long. Variable domain in full (rest from reference TRBV5-1 and TRBJ2-1): KAGVTQTPRYLIKTRGQQVTLSCSPISGHRSVSWYQQTPGQGLQFLFEYFSETQRNKGNFPGRFSGRQFSNSRSEMNVSTLELGDSALYLCAGSLVGRGLAASYNEQFFGPGTRLTVL.

This chain links TRBV15 with TRBJ1-2; 9 positions match TRBD1. Germline V CDR1 and CDR2: LNHNV, YYDKDF (reference sequence). This CDR3 comprises 15 residues. V shed 1 base and J 6 bases; nucleotides not matched to a gene: 6. CDR3 DNA sequence: TGTGCCACCAGCAGAGTACCGGGACAGGGCGATGGCTACACCTTC. Protein product: CATSRVPGQGDGYTF.

The sample holds many counts of this clonotype. The J gene is TRBJ2-3, the V gene TRBV20-1, with TRBD2 matching 12 bases. V was clipped by 5 bases and J by 4 bases; unmatched bases: 7. The CDR3 is 15 amino acids. The germline gives CDR1 DFQATT, CDR2 SNEGSKA (reference sequence). In DNA, the CDR3 is TGCAGTGCTCCCACTAGCGGGGGGCCAGCAGATACGCAGTATTTT. Its protein is CSAPTSGGPADTQYF.

This clonotype was counted a few times. The V and J genes are TRBV7-2 and TRBJ2-1, with 10 positions matching TRBD1. Looked up from germline, CDR1 is SGHTA and CDR2 is FQGNSA. The V gene end was trimmed by 5 bases and the J gene end by 5 bases; junction bases not matched to a gene: 3. CDR3 length: 14 amino acids. In nucleotides, the CDR3 is TGTGCCAGCAGCCCGGACAGGGGGGACAATGAGCAGTTCTTC. Residues: CASSPDRGDNEQFF.

The V gene is TRBV7-2, the J gene TRBJ2-7; D may correspond to TRBD1 or TRBD2 (6 bases each). The CDR3 is made up of 15 amino acids. V was pared by 5 bases and J by 0 bases, with 14 bases between. Germline V gene lookup returns CDR1 SGHTA and CDR2 FQGNSA. Written as DNA, the CDR3 is TGTGCCAGCAGCAAGAGGGGGGCGAGCTCCTACGAGCAGTACTTC. This gives the protein CASSKRGASSYEQYF.

This clonotype was observed at least ten times. V usage is TRBV9 and J usage is TRBJ1-1; 10 bases are a match to TRBD1. V gave up 3 bases and J gave up 2 bases; unmatched junction bases: 1. Germline V gene lookup returns CDR1 SGDLS and CDR2 YYNGEE. The CDR3 contains 14 residues. The CDR3 protein is CASSATGGNTEAFF. The CDR3 nucleotides read TGTGCCAGCAGCGCGACAGGGGGCAACACTGAAGCTTTCTTT.

This chain links TRBV7-2 with TRBJ1-4; TRBD1 might be the D (6 bases). Germline V lookup: CDR1 SGHTA, CDR2 FQGNSA. This CDR3 contains 14 residues. V was shortened by 5 bases and J by 6 bases, with 13 bases between the two germline ends. The CDR3 coding sequence is TGTGCCAGCAGCAAACAGGGAAGGGATGAAAAACTGTTTTTT. Protein sequence: CASSKQGRDEKLFF.

This chain links TRBV9 with TRBJ2-7; 7 nucleotides line up with TRBD1. V shed 2 bases, J shed 2 bases, and the junction held 4 bases outside the gene matches. CDR3 size: 14 residues. From germline, CDR1 is SGDLS and CDR2 YYNGEE. Written as DNA, the CDR3 is TGTGCCAGCAGCGTCCGGACAGGACCCTACGAGCAGTACTTC. Protein: CASSVRTGPYEQYF.

The chain links TRBV2 to TRBJ2-2; 9 nucleotides align to TRBD1. The germline gives CDR1 SNHLY, CDR2 FYNNEI. The V gene end was trimmed by 7 bases and the J gene end by 7 bases; junction bases not matched to a gene: 7. The CDR3 runs to 14 residues. In DNA, the CDR3 is TGTGCCAGCACCGGGACAGGGTTGAACGGGGAGCTGTTTTTT. Its translation: CASTGTGLNGELFF.

The chain links TRBV7-9 to TRBJ2-2, with TRBD1 matching over 10 bases. The ends lost 3 bases at V and 4 bases at J; junction bases unmatched: 5. Germline V gene data show CDR1 as SEHNR and CDR2 as FQNEAQ (reference sequence). The CDR3 loop spans 16 amino acids. DNA for the CDR3: TGTGCCAGCAGCTTTCGGACAGGGGGATTCACCGGGGAGCTGTTTTTT. Protein sequence: CASSFRTGGFTGELFF.

This chain connects TRBV5-1 to TRBJ1-2; D is undetermined. CDR3 size: 11 residues. V shed 3 bases and J shed 4 bases, with 4 bases lying between them. Germline values: CDR1 SGHRS, CDR2 YFSETQ. The CDR3 DNA is TGCGCCAGCAGCTCGCCCTATGGCTACACCTTC. As protein: CASSSPYGYTF.

To note about this clonotype: The DNA is omitted, as the CDR3 cannot be located on it reliably, and the CDR3 follows TCRdb's listing. This rearrangement joins TRBV24-1 to TRBJ2-7; the table's TRBD1 call for D was not verified on the DNA. Germline V gives CDR1 KGHDR, CDR2 SFDVKD. The length of the CDR3 is 23 amino acids, counting both ends. CDR3 sequence: CATSVLQGQVCSARPGRTYEQYF.

The chain recombines TRBV29-1 with TRBJ2-2, with D perhaps TRBD2 (5 bases). Germline V gene data show CDR1 as SQVTM and CDR2 as ANQGSEA. The CDR3 is made up of 12 amino acids. Trimming cost V 6 bases and J 7 bases, with 12 bases left between them. The CDR3 spells CSVAAGIGELFF. For the CDR3, the DNA is TGCAGCGTCGCCGCGGGTATCGGGGAGCTGTTTTTT.

With regard to this clonotype: A read error is possible here, since a much larger clone lies one base away. In DNA form, the CDR3 reads TGTGCCAGTAAAGTGGCAGGGACTTACACTGAAGCTTTCTTT. Protein sequence: CASKVAGTYTEAFF. V and J are TRBV19 and TRBJ1-1; TRBD1 might be the D (5 bases). This CDR3 region has 14 residues. Germline CDR1 and CDR2: LNHDA and SQIVND (reference sequence). Trimming removed 7 bases from V and 3 bases from J, with 15 bases in between.

This clonotype has a single count. V usage is TRBV9 and J usage is TRBJ2-6, with 10 bases that match TRBD1. Germline CDR1 reads SGDLS; CDR2 reads YYNGEE. The CDR3 has 17 amino acids. Losses at the gene ends were 4 bases for V and 0 bases for J; bases not matched to a gene: 4. CDR3 DNA sequence: TGTGCCAGCAGCACCTGGGACAGGGGCTCTGGGGCCAACGTCCTGACTTTC. Amino acids: CASSTWDRGSGANVLTF.

V and J are TRBV11-1 and TRBJ2-5; D is perhaps TRBD1 (6 bases). Germline values: CDR1 SGHAT, CDR2 FQDESV (reference sequence). The V end lost 8 bases, the J end lost 4 bases, and 17 bases lay between the germline ends. The CDR3 is made up of 14 amino acids. CDR3 amino acids: CASREWGRRETQYF. The CDR3 DNA sequence: TGTGCCAGCCGGGAATGGGGGCGGCGAGAGACCCAGTACTTC.

This chain links TRBV29-1 with TRBJ2-7; D uncertain. The V gene lost 4 bases and the J gene lost 0 bases, with 7 bases spanning the gap. From germline, CDR1 is SQVTM and CDR2 ANQGSEA. This CDR3 has 12 residues. CDR3 residues: CSVVARSYEQYF. CDR3 in DNA: TGCAGCGTTGTCGCCCGCTCCTACGAGCAGTACTTC.

The rearrangement joins TRBV7-8 to TRBJ1-5; 12 positions match TRBD1. This CDR3 contains 18 residues. CDR1 and CDR2 from the germline V gene are SGHVS and FQNEAQ. V shed 3 bases, J shed 3 bases, and the junction held 9 bases outside the gene matches. The CDR3 DNA reads as TGTGCCAGCAGCTTCTTACCGGGACAGGGGGCAATCAATCAGCCCCAGCATTTT. It codes for CASSFLPGQGAINQPQHF.

The DNA of the CDR3 is TGTGCCAGCAGCTTAGGGGTTAGCACAGATACGCAGTATTTT. The encoded protein is CASSLGVSTDTQYF. The chain recombines TRBV11-1 with TRBJ2-3; D gene uncertain. Germline CDR1 is SGHAT and CDR2 is FQDESV (reference sequence). CDR3 length: 14 amino acids. V was shortened by 1 base and J by 0 bases, with 5 bases between the two germline ends.

The DNA for the CDR3 is TGTGCCACCAGCAGAGATAGGGGGACAGTCTCTAACTATGGCTACACCTTC. This encodes CATSRDRGTVSNYGYTF. V is TRBV15 and J is TRBJ1-2; 7 nucleotides line up with TRBD1. CDR3 size: 17 residues. Germline CDR1 is LNHNV and CDR2 is YYDKDF (reference sequence). V shed 0 bases and J 0 bases; nucleotides not matched to a gene: 7.

J is TRBJ1-6 and V is TRBV7-9; D is unclear. Trimming left V 2 bases short and J 14 bases short, with 13 bases between. This CDR3 has 13 amino acids. Per the germline V gene, CDR1 is SEHNR and CDR2 is FQNEAQ (reference sequence). CDR3: CASSLLLWDSLHF. CDR3 sequence (DNA): TGTGCCAGCAGCTTACTCCTCTGGGATTCCCTCCACTTT.

The rearrangement links TRBV5-4 to TRBJ1-4; 9 bases line up with TRBD1. The junction had 2 bases not matched to a gene; V was cut back by 4 bases and J by 1 base. Germline V gene lookup returns CDR1 SGHNT and CDR2 YYREEE (reference sequence). This CDR3 region has 15 residues. This CDR3 reads CASSPTGGTNEKLFF. The CDR3 DNA sequence: TGTGCCAGCAGCCCGACAGGGGGAACTAATGAAAAACTGTTTTTT.

The J gene is TRBJ1-2, the V gene TRBV2; the match to TRBD1 covers 8 bases. The CDR3 covers 12 residues. The junction had 7 bases not matched to a gene; V was cut back by 10 bases and J by 6 bases. Germline CDR1 SNHLY, CDR2 FYNNEI. The CDR3 loop is CATKTGVDGYTF. DNA for the CDR3: TGTGCCACTAAGACAGGGGTTGATGGCTACACCTTC. Looking up the rest from reference TRBV2 and TRBJ1-2 gives the full variable domain: EPEVTQTPSHQVTQMGQEVILRCVPISNHLYFYWYRQILGQKVEFLVSFYNNEISEKSEIFDDQFSVERPDGSNFTLKIRSTKLEDSAMYFCATKTGVDGYTFGSGTRLTVV.